The entry below gives a single TCR beta chain sequence along with its context. All patients experienced relapse after autologous stem cell transplantation, and brentuximab vedotin exposure was variable. The V gene end was trimmed by 6 bases and the J gene end by 12 bases; junction bases not matched to a gene: 10. The germline V gene has CDR1 SNHLY and CDR2 FYNNEI. The CDR3 spans 13 residues. The data are from a study of PD-1 blockade in classical Hodgkin lymphoma. The method was immunoSEQ multiplex PCR; TCRdb's version includes in-frame clones alone and lacks a portion of them. The sample records approximately 150,000 clones, nearly 80% being singletons.

The receptor's source is a human donor with classical Hodgkin lymphoma. J is TRBJ1-5 and V is TRBV2, with 8 bases lining up with TRBD1. The specimen was peripheral blood mononuclear cells (PBMCs), collected before the second cycle of nivolumab. CDR3 nucleotide sequence: TGTGCCAGCAGGCCGGACAGGGACACACTCCAGCATTTT. Its translation: CASRPDRDTLQHF.